This T cell receptor beta chain derives from a study of blood T cell repertoires in COVID-19. This table comes from immunoSEQ multiplex PCR, and its TCRdb copy is limited to in-frame clones, with some not included. The sample holds a few hundred thousand clones; 75% to 90% are singletons and the top ten take 1.1%. Germline V gene sequence: CDR1 WSHSY, CDR2 SAAADI. The CDR3 covers 18 residues. V dropped 0 bases and J dropped 5 bases, with 19 bases sitting between them. The receptor comes from a young man who had recovered from COVID-19. The chain employs TRBV10-2 and TRBJ1-4; D unclear. The sample comprised PBMCs or T cells enriched from blood (not recorded which). CDR3 sequence (DNA): TGCGCCAGCAGTGAGTCGGTCGACGCATTTTGGGCAAATGAAAAACTGTTTTTT. Translated, it gives CASSESVDAFWANEKLFF.